One and the same sample provided the 4 T cell receptor beta chains below, sequenced in a study of cytomegalovirus exposure and HLA in healthy donors. It was with 60 Vbeta and 13 Jbeta primers that the PCR ran. Only in-frame clones appear in the TCRdb table, and some are missing; sequencing was by immunoSEQ multiplex PCR. The repertoire holds 90,000 to 120,000 clones, with about 81% as singletons. The sequenced sample was PBMCs. These TCRs come from a man aged 25-45 years in good health and CMV-seropositive.

V and J are TRBV9 and TRBJ2-1; 12 bases are shared with TRBD2. J lost 7 bases, V lost 0 bases, and 8 bases had no gene match. CDR3 length equals 17 residues. The germline V gene encodes CDR1 SGDLS and CDR2 YYNGEE. The CDR3 bases are TGTGCCAGCAGCGTAGGGCTAGCGGGGGGGGGTTGGAATGAGCAGTTCTTC. This sequence encodes CASSVGLAGGGWNEQFF. The full variable domain, in which reference TRBV9 and TRBJ2-1 provide the parts outside the CDR3, is DSGVTQTPKHLITATGQRVTLRCSPRSGDLSVYWYQQSLDQGLQFLIQYYNGEERAKGNILERFSAQQFPDLHSELNLSSLELGDSALYFCASSVGLAGGGWNEQFFGPGTRLTVL.

This clone was counted once. The chain links TRBV2 to TRBJ1-4, with D hard to call. V shed 5 bases and J shed 2 bases, with 9 bases lying between them. The CDR3 has 14 amino acids. Germline V gene sequence: CDR1 SNHLY, CDR2 FYNNEI. The CDR3 DNA is TGTGCCAGCAGTAACAAATGGACTAATGAAAAACTGTTTTTT. This encodes CASSNKWTNEKLFF.

The chain is built from TRBV10-3 and TRBJ1-1; possible D gene TRBD1, 5 bases. Germline values: CDR1 ENHRY, CDR2 SYGVKD. The V end lost 6 bases, the J end lost 7 bases, and 9 bases lay between the germline ends. The CDR3 has 11 residues. CDR3 protein: CAIRQGNEAFF. The CDR3 DNA is TGTGCCATCAGGCAGGGTAATGAAGCTTTCTTT.

This chain links TRBV7-7 with TRBJ2-5, with 7 bases matching TRBD2. Germline CDR1 is SSHAT and CDR2 is FNYEAQ (reference sequence). V trimming: 6 bases; J trimming: 9 bases; junction bases outside the gene matches: 10. CDR3 size: 13 residues. The CDR3 DNA is TGTGCCAGCAGTCGGGGGGTCAGTACGGCCCAGTACTTC. The encoded protein is CASSRGVSTAQYF.